One sample yielded the 27 T cell receptor beta chains listed below, sequenced in a study of chemoradiotherapy in HPV16-positive cancers. Using immunoSEQ multiplex PCR, the repertoire was profiled, and TCRdb retains in-frame clones only, with some absent. This table has roughly 6,800 clones, 71% appearing once. Here the sequenced sample was tumor tissue, taken from a patient who underwent chemoradiotherapy. These TCRs come from a human donor with HPV-associated anogenital cancer.

The chain links TRBV29-1 to TRBJ1-1, with 7 bases identical to TRBD1. The CDR3 runs 12 residues. V shed 6 bases and J 3 bases; nucleotides not matched to a gene: 4. Germline V lookup: CDR1 SQVTM, CDR2 ANQGSEA. CDR3 amino acids: CSVAGGDTEAFF. As DNA, the CDR3 is TGCAGCGTCGCAGGGGGGGACACTGAAGCTTTCTTT.

The chain is built from TRBV30 and TRBJ2-2, with 9 nucleotides matching TRBD2. The V segment lost 3 bases and the J segment 5 bases; nucleotides outside the gene matches: 7. The CDR3 length is 15 residues. Germline CDR1 GTSNPN, CDR2 SVGIG (reference sequence). CDR3 residues: CAWRARGLATGELFF. The CDR3 nucleotides read TGTGCCTGGAGGGCCAGGGGACTAGCTACCGGGGAGCTGTTTTTT. The complete variable domain, with remaining parts taken from reference TRBV30 and TRBJ2-2, reads SQTIHQWPATLVQPVGSPLSLECTVEGTSNPNLYWYRQAAGRGLQLLFYSVGIGQISSEVPQNLSASRPQDRQFILSSKKLLLSDSGFYLCAWRARGLATGELFFGEGSRLTVL.

This sequence joins TRBV5-1 and TRBJ2-7, with D possibly being TRBD1 or TRBD2 (5 bases each). Germline CDR1 and CDR2: SGHRS and YFSETQ. Trimming removed 6 bases at V and 0 bases at J, with 10 bases between. The CDR3 sequence is 13 residues long. The DNA of the CDR3 is TGCGCCAGCAAAATGGGGGACTCCTACGAGCAGTACTTC. Protein: CASKMGDSYEQYF.

V gene TRBV30 combines with J gene TRBJ1-4; D perhaps matches TRBD1 (5 bases). The V end was cut by 3 bases, the J end by 3 bases, with 14 bases between. The CDR3 contains 15 residues. CDR1 GTSNPN and CDR2 SVGIG come from the germline V gene (reference sequence). The CDR3 sequence: CAWRKGPRPNEKLFF. The CDR3 nucleotides are TGTGCCTGGAGAAAGGGACCGAGGCCTAATGAAAAACTGTTTTTT.

As to this clone: The sample carries other DNA sequences with the same CDR3. The chain combines TRBV6-1 with TRBJ1-2; 7 bases agree with TRBD1. Germline V gene data show CDR1 as MNHNS and CDR2 as SASEGT. The CDR3 loop spans 13 amino acids. V shed 3 bases and J 8 bases; nucleotides not matched to a gene: 6. CDR3 in DNA: TGTGCCAGCAGTGACAGACAGGGCGGGGGCTACACCTTC. Encoded protein: CASSDRQGGGYTF.

This clone was observed a few times. The rearrangement joins TRBV11-2 to TRBJ2-1; D is unresolved. This CDR3 has 15 residues. Germline CDR1 and CDR2: SGHAT and FQNNGV. V was cut by 3 bases and J by 2 bases, with 11 bases left in between. This chain's CDR3 is CASSFDPTPYNEQFF. As DNA, the CDR3 is TGTGCCAGCAGCTTCGATCCTACCCCCTACAATGAGCAGTTCTTC.

The chain joins TRBV6-1 to TRBJ2-6; D is unresolved. The CDR3 consists of 15 residues. V was pared by 2 bases and J by 0 bases, with 5 bases between. Germline CDR1 and CDR2: MNHNS and SASEGT. CDR3 amino acids: CASSENYSGANVLTF. CDR3 coding DNA: TGTGCCAGCAGTGAAAATTACTCTGGGGCCAACGTCCTGACTTTC.

The rearrangement uses TRBV7-2 and TRBJ2-5; 9 bases are shared with TRBD2. CDR1 SGHTA and CDR2 FQGNSA come from the germline V gene. The CDR3 is made up of 16 amino acids. V shed 0 bases and J 5 bases; nucleotides not matched to a gene: 7. The DNA of the CDR3 is TGTGCCAGCAGCTTAGCGGGGCTAGCGGGATATGAGACCCAGTACTTC. It translates to CASSLAGLAGYETQYF. The full variable domain, its missing parts supplied by reference TRBV7-2 and TRBJ2-5, is GAGVSQSPSNKVTEKGKDVELRCDPISGHTALYWYRQSLGQGLEFLIYFQGNSAPDKSGLPSDRFSAERTGGSVSTLTIQRTQQEDSAVYLCASSLAGLAGYETQYFGPGTRLLVL.

The J gene is TRBJ2-1, the V gene TRBV7-2, with 9 positions matching TRBD2. Germline values: CDR1 SGHTA, CDR2 FQGNSA. The CDR3 totals 15 residues. J lost 4 bases, V lost 2 bases, and 3 bases had no gene match. The chain's CDR3 is CASSLIAGVYNEQFF. The CDR3 DNA reads as TGTGCCAGCAGCTTAATAGCGGGGGTATACAATGAGCAGTTCTTC.

This chain links TRBV27 with TRBJ2-3; 9 bases align to TRBD2. J was trimmed by 1 base and V by 6 bases; bases with no gene match: 8. Germline V gene lookup returns CDR1 MNHEY and CDR2 SMNVEV (reference sequence). The CDR3 runs 16 residues. The CDR3 is CASRGRRTSGTDTQYF. The CDR3 coding sequence is TGTGCCAGCAGGGGGAGACGGACTAGCGGCACAGATACGCAGTATTTT.

The chain couples TRBV7-3 to TRBJ1-6; D is possibly TRBD1 (5 bases). CDR1 and CDR2 from the germline V gene are SGHTA and FQGTGA. The CDR3 is made up of 13 amino acids. V dropped 4 bases and J dropped 14 bases, with 15 bases sitting between them. DNA for the CDR3: TGTGCCAGCAGCTCCGGGACGGATTCCACCCTCCACTTT. Amino acid sequence: CASSSGTDSTLHF.

The V gene is TRBV29-1, the J gene TRBJ2-5; D not resolved. The J call may be in error: the DNA end matches TRBJ2-7 better. CDR3 length equals 14 residues. The germline CDR1 and CDR2 sequences are SQVTM and ANQGSEA. CDR3 nucleotides: TGCAGCGTTGGCCGGGCGATCTCCTCCTACGAGCAGTACTTC. This codes for CSVGRAISSYEQYF.

This clone was seen more than once but under ten times. The CDR3 DNA follows: TGTGCCACCAGCAGGGGGTTCGATGAAAAACTGTTTTTT. Protein: CATSRGFDEKLFF. The J gene is TRBJ1-4, the V gene TRBV15; D unclear. This CDR3 comprises 13 residues. Germline V gene lookup returns CDR1 LNHNV and CDR2 YYDKDF (reference sequence). V was shortened by 3 bases and J by 6 bases, with 8 bases between the two germline ends. Full variable domain (missing parts from reference TRBV15 and TRBJ1-4): DAMVIQNPRYQVTQFGKPVTLSCSQTLNHNVMYWYQQKSSQAPKLLFHYYDKDFNNEADTPDNFQSRRPNTSFCFLDIRSPGLGDTAMYLCATSRGFDEKLFFGSGTQLSVL.

V is TRBV7-3 and J is TRBJ2-7; D is unclear. The germline gives CDR1 SGHTA, CDR2 FQGTGA. The CDR3 extends over 12 amino acids. Between the trimmed V and J ends, which lost 7 bases and 4 bases, there was a span of 11 bases. CDR3 nucleotide sequence: TGTGCCAGCATAAGTCTAGGGTACGAGCAGTACTTC. It is translated as CASISLGYEQYF.

V gene TRBV7-3 combines with J gene TRBJ2-2; D gene ambiguous. The CDR3 runs to 14 residues. V dropped 4 bases and J dropped 5 bases, with 11 bases sitting between them. Germline loops: CDR1 SGHTA, CDR2 FQGTGA. The CDR3 is CASSSSLATGELFF. Written as DNA, the CDR3 is TGTGCCAGCAGCTCATCTCTCGCGACCGGGGAGCTGTTTTTT.

In its sample, this clone was seen once. The rearrangement uses TRBV5-1 and TRBJ1-4; 9 bases map to TRBD1. The CDR3 is 14 residues long. Losses at the gene ends were 3 bases for V and 5 bases for J; bases not matched to a gene: 2. CDR1 SGHRS and CDR2 YFSETQ come from the germline V gene. CDR3 loop: CASSSGQGNEKLFF. DNA of the CDR3: TGCGCCAGCAGCTCTGGACAGGGGAATGAAAAACTGTTTTTT.

In its sample, this clone was seen once. Mismatch with germline at one junction end may stem from a read error. The chain links TRBV5-3 to TRBJ1-1; 8 nucleotides match TRBD1. TRBV5-3 is an ORF; its function is uncertain. This CDR3 region has 13 residues. CDR3 bases: TGTGCCAAGTCAGGGGGCGAGGACACTGAAACTTTCTTT. Translated: CAKSGGEDTETFF.

This clone was detected only a few times. This chain uses TRBV28 with TRBJ1-5; 8 bases align to TRBD1. This CDR3 contains 15 residues. The germline V gene encodes CDR1 MDHEN and CDR2 SYDVKM. Germline trimming cut 6 bases from V and 4 bases from J; bases unmatched to any gene: 8. Here the CDR3 reads CASRSGQGGNQPQHF. CDR3 coding DNA: TGTGCCAGCAGAAGCGGACAGGGTGGGAATCAGCCCCAGCATTTT.

This chain joins TRBV9 and TRBJ1-3; D not resolved. Germline loops: CDR1 SGDLS, CDR2 YYNGEE. Trimming cost V 0 bases and J 0 bases, with 13 bases left between them. The CDR3 is 17 amino acids. CDR3 loop: CASSVAGRRVSGNTIYF. The CDR3 nucleotides read TGTGCCAGCAGCGTAGCTGGACGGAGGGTCTCTGGAAACACCATATATTTT.

The genes are TRBV7-2 and TRBJ2-7; the D gene is possibly TRBD2 (6 bases). V lost 4 bases, J lost 4 bases, and 14 bases lay in between. CDR1 and CDR2 from the germline V gene are SGHTA and FQGNSA. This CDR3 comprises 14 residues. The CDR3 region has the DNA TGTGCCAGCAGCTCGGGGGAGATCGTATACGAGCAGTACTTC. This codes for CASSSGEIVYEQYF.

The chain couples TRBV5-6 to TRBJ2-5; D not certain. V lost 5 bases to trimming and J lost 2 bases, with 16 bases between them. This CDR3 has 15 residues. Germline-derived CDR1 and CDR2 are SGHDT and YYEEEE. CDR3 sequence (DNA): TGTGCCAGCAGTCTTCGACCGCCACCACAAGAGACCCAGTACTTC. It yields the protein CASSLRPPPQETQYF.

The J gene is TRBJ1-1, the V gene TRBV7-9, with no clear D. Germline V gives CDR1 SEHNR, CDR2 FQNEAQ (reference sequence). Trimming stripped 7 bases from V and 8 bases from J, with 11 bases between. This CDR3 has 11 residues. The CDR3 nucleotides read TGTGCCAGCAAGGTGTCAGTAGAAGCTTTCTTT. Its protein product is CASKVSVEAFF.

This clone was detected once. The CDR3 nucleotides read TGTGCCAGCACCGGGACGGGTAACACTGAAGCTTTCTTT. Protein sequence: CASTGTGNTEAFF. V usage is TRBV6-5 and J usage is TRBJ1-1; the D gene is possibly TRBD1 (5 bases). This CDR3 has 13 amino acids. Trimming took off 7 bases at V and 2 bases at J, with 11 bases between the two ends. Per the germline V gene, CDR1 is MNHEY and CDR2 is SVGAGI.

The chain combines TRBV7-2 with TRBJ2-7; D gene ambiguous. In germline, CDR1 is SGHTA, CDR2 FQGNSA. Trimming left V 7 bases short and J 4 bases short, with 17 bases between. The CDR3 is 14 amino acids. The CDR3 here is CASTPGEGLYEQYF. The CDR3 nucleotides are TGTGCCAGCACCCCCGGTGAAGGGTTATACGAGCAGTACTTC.

This clone has a handful of counts. In nucleotides, the CDR3 is TGTGCCAGTAGACCCACGAACACCGGGGAGCTGTTTTTT. Translated: CASRPTNTGELFF. The chain combines TRBV19 with TRBJ2-2; no clear D gene. Trimming took 6 bases from V and 0 from J, leaving 5 bases between them. There are 13 residues in the CDR3. The germline CDR1 and CDR2 sequences are LNHDA and SQIVND (reference sequence).

V and J are TRBV5-4 and TRBJ1-2; no clear D. Trimming cost V 4 bases and J 0 bases, with 7 bases left between them. The CDR3 spans 13 residues. The germline gives CDR1 SGHNT, CDR2 YYREEE (reference sequence). The CDR3 protein is CASSPDSNYGYTF. As DNA, the CDR3 is TGTGCCAGCAGCCCTGATTCTAACTATGGCTACACCTTC.

The chain carries TRBV2 and TRBJ2-7; D not resolved. Germline CDR1 reads SNHLY; CDR2 reads FYNNEI. This CDR3 is built from 15 residues. The ends were cut back, 0 bases at V and 2 bases at J, with 11 bases in the middle. This chain's CDR3 is CASSEALIWAYEQYF. The CDR3 DNA reads as TGTGCCAGCAGTGAAGCGCTTATTTGGGCCTACGAGCAGTACTTC.